This passage covers 19 T cell receptor beta chains from one sample sequenced in a study of blood T cell repertoires in COVID-19. TCRdb's copy holds only in-frame clones and misses some; the assay was immunoSEQ multiplex PCR. Seen here are under 500,000 clones, about 85% observed once, and the top ten hold 1.5% to 2%. The sequenced material came from PBMCs or T cells enriched from blood (not recorded which). Source of these receptors: a woman aged 18-29 years with acute COVID-19.

The V and J genes are TRBV19 and TRBJ2-1, with TRBD2 matching 8 bases. The CDR3 totals 15 residues. V lost 3 bases and J lost 6; bases outside the gene matches: 7. Germline values: CDR1 LNHDA, CDR2 SQIVND (reference sequence). The DNA of the CDR3 is TGTGCCAGTAGTATTGGCGGGGGGATCGGCAATGAGCAGTTCTTC. It is translated as CASSIGGGIGNEQFF. Variable domain in full (rest from reference TRBV19 and TRBJ2-1): DGGITQSPKYLFRKEGQNVTLSCEQNLNHDAMYWYRQDPGQGLRLIYYSQIVNDFQKGDIAEGYSVSREKKESFPLTVTSAQKNPTAFYLCASSIGGGIGNEQFFGPGTRLTVL.

The V and J genes are TRBV7-2 and TRBJ2-5; possibly TRBD2 for D (6 bases). CDR3 length: 15 residues. V lost 6 bases and J lost 4, with 18 bases in between. CDR1 is SGHTA, CDR2 FQGNSA, per germline. The CDR3 loop reads CASSWGLKAGETQYF. CDR3 DNA: TGTGCCAGCAGTTGGGGCCTGAAAGCGGGAGAGACCCAGTACTTC.

The gene calls are TRBV3-1 (or the pseudogene TRBV3-2) and TRBJ2-2, with TRBD2 matching 9 bases. CDR1 LGHDT and CDR2 YNNKEL come from the germline V gene (reference sequence). The CDR3 length is 18 residues. V dropped 1 base and J dropped 0; count of bases not matched to a gene: 6. CDR3: CASSQVTSGRSNTGELFF. CDR3 nucleotide sequence: TGTGCCAGCAGCCAAGTAACTAGCGGGCGATCGAACACCGGGGAGCTGTTTTTT.

In its sample, this clone was seen once. The rearrangement uses TRBV28 and TRBJ1-1; D is unresolved. Per the germline V gene, CDR1 is MDHEN and CDR2 is SYDVKM. Trimming took off 3 bases at V and 1 base at J, with 6 bases between the two ends. The CDR3 is 13 residues long. The CDR3 sequence is CASSFSRNTEAFF. CDR3 DNA sequence: TGTGCCAGCAGTTTTTCCCGGAACACTGAAGCTTTCTTT.

This sequence joins TRBV27 and TRBJ1-2, with D maybe TRBD1 (6 bases). V dropped 9 bases and J dropped 7 bases, with 15 bases sitting between them. This CDR3 contains 12 residues. Per germline, CDR1 MNHEY and CDR2 SMNVEV (reference sequence). Here the CDR3 reads CASLGHLSGYTF. CDR3 DNA: TGTGCCAGTTTGGGACATTTATCTGGCTACACCTTC.

This chain uses TRBV29-1 with TRBJ2-5, with D uncertain. V lost 3 bases and J lost 0, with 11 bases in between. Germline CDR1 SQVTM, CDR2 ANQGSEA. The CDR3 spans 14 residues. The CDR3 is CSVEVALHQETQYF. The DNA of the CDR3 is TGCAGCGTTGAGGTAGCACTGCACCAAGAGACCCAGTACTTC.

The genes are TRBV20-1 and TRBJ2-2; D gene unclear. The V end was cut by 3 bases, the J end by 6 bases, with 14 bases between. CDR3 size: 14 residues. CDR1 and CDR2 (germline): DFQATT, SNEGSKA (reference sequence). The CDR3 protein is CSASSWARPGELFF. Written as DNA, the CDR3 is TGCAGTGCTAGTAGCTGGGCCCGGCCCGGGGAGCTGTTTTTT.

The chain combines TRBV7-8 with TRBJ1-5; D is perhaps TRBD1 (5 bases). CDR3 length: 16 amino acids. Looked up from germline, CDR1 is SGHVS and CDR2 is FQNEAQ. Trimming stripped 5 bases from V and 0 bases from J, with 14 bases between. The CDR3 region is CASSARGDSSNQPQHF. The CDR3 DNA sequence: TGTGCCAGCAGCGCACGAGGGGACTCTAGCAATCAGCCCCAGCATTTT.

The CDR3 DNA is TGTGCCAGCAGTTTACGAGCGGGAAACACCATATATTTT. Residues: CASSLRAGNTIYF. This chain connects TRBV12-3 or TRBV12-4 to TRBJ1-3; D is undetermined. The CDR3 extends over 13 amino acids. V lost 2 bases and J lost 4, with 6 bases in between.

The CDR3 protein is CASSPRGSSGGADTGELFF. CDR3 sequence (DNA): TGTGCCAGCAGCCCCCGCGGATCTAGCGGGGGGGCCGACACCGGGGAGCTGTTTTTT. The V gene is TRBV4-2, the J gene TRBJ2-2; TRBD2 matches 12 bases. The germline V gene encodes CDR1 LGHNA and CDR2 YNFKEQ. The CDR3 is 19 amino acids. With V trimmed by 4 bases and J by 3 bases, 12 bases remained unmatched.

The chain recombines TRBV5-1 with TRBJ2-1, with 7 bases that match TRBD1. Looked up from germline, CDR1 is SGHRS and CDR2 is YFSETQ. Unmatched junction bases numbered 12, after V lost 1 base and J lost 8 bases. CDR3 size: 16 residues. CDR3 region: CASSLTSKTGWDEQFF. DNA of the CDR3: TGCGCCAGCAGCTTGACCTCGAAGACAGGGTGGGATGAGCAGTTCTTC. The whole variable domain, filled in from reference TRBV5-1 and TRBJ2-1, reads KAGVTQTPRYLIKTRGQQVTLSCSPISGHRSVSWYQQTPGQGLQFLFEYFSETQRNKGNFPGRFSGRQFSNSRSEMNVSTLELGDSALYLCASSLTSKTGWDEQFFGPGTRLTVL.

J is TRBJ2-1 and V is TRBV6-2 or TRBV6-3; D call uncertain. This CDR3 contains 13 residues. V lost 3 bases and J 8 bases, leaving 11 bases between the germline ends. Germline V CDR1 and CDR2: MNHEY, SVGEGT. The CDR3 DNA reads TGTGCCAGCAGTTATAGTGGTTCCGATGAGCAGTTCTTC. Translated: CASSYSGSDEQFF.

This clone was picked up a small number of times. The rearrangement uses TRBV2 and TRBJ1-2; D call uncertain. V shed 3 bases and J shed 3 bases, with 8 bases lying between them. Germline CDR1 is SNHLY and CDR2 is FYNNEI. This CDR3 is 13 amino acids long. The CDR3 region has the DNA TGTGCCAGCAGTGAGGCGGTTTACTATGGCTACACCTTC. Protein sequence: CASSEAVYYGYTF.

The chain combines TRBV7-9 with TRBJ2-7, with 9 bases matching TRBD1. The CDR3 covers 15 residues. In germline, CDR1 is SEHNR, CDR2 FQNEAQ (reference sequence). V was pared by 6 bases and J by 2 bases, with 8 bases of the junction left unmatched. This CDR3 reads CASSYGTGRTYEQYF. The DNA of the CDR3 is TGTGCCAGCAGTTACGGGACAGGGAGAACCTACGAGCAGTACTTC.

The chain combines TRBV25-1 with TRBJ1-2; 9 positions match TRBD1. The CDR3 runs to 16 residues. CDR1 and CDR2 (germline): MGHDK, SYGVNS. The trim removed 4 bases at V and 2 bases at J, leaving 8 bases unmatched. The DNA of the CDR3 is TGTGCCAGCAGTGGGGCCGGGACAGGGACCAACTATGGCTACACCTTC. This gives the protein CASSGAGTGTNYGYTF.

The chain links TRBV9 to TRBJ1-2; D gene ambiguous. The CDR3 totals 13 residues. Germline V gene lookup returns CDR1 SGDLS and CDR2 YYNGEE. Deletions cut 4 bases from V and 5 bases from J, with 12 bases between. CDR3 residues: CASSPRSEYGYTF. For the CDR3, the DNA is TGTGCCAGCAGCCCTCGGTCTGAGTATGGCTACACCTTC.

The J gene is TRBJ1-1, the V gene TRBV7-9, with TRBD1 as a possible D gene (5 bases). The CDR3 sequence is 14 residues long. Trimming shortened V by 3 bases and J by 7 bases, and 15 bases separated the two germline ends. The germline CDR1 and CDR2 sequences are SEHNR and FQNEAQ (reference sequence). CDR3 nucleotides: TGTGCCAGCAGCTTTCAGCCGGGGGAAAATGAAGCTTTCTTT. It encodes CASSFQPGENEAFF.

This sequence joins TRBV6-4 and TRBJ2-2; 10 bases are shared with TRBD2. Germline lookup yields CDR1 MRHNA and CDR2 SNTAGT. The CDR3 extends over 15 amino acids. Germline trimming cut 6 bases from V and 7 bases from J; bases unmatched to any gene: 8. CDR3 region: CASRESGGASGELFF. CDR3 nucleotide sequence: TGTGCCAGCAGAGAGAGCGGGGGGGCCAGCGGGGAGCTGTTTTTT.

The genes are TRBV5-8 and TRBJ2-5; a possible D gene is TRBD1 (7 bases). Germline V CDR1 and CDR2: SGHTS, YDEGEE. This CDR3 is built from 15 residues. The V and J ends lost 4 bases and 5 bases respectively, with 18 bases between them. CDR3 amino acids: CASSLDRDGGETQYF. The CDR3 DNA follows: TGTGCCAGCAGCCTAGACAGGGATGGAGGGGAGACCCAGTACTTC.